This entry is about one T cell receptor (beta chain). These data originate in a study of Ad26.COV2.S vaccination and SARS-CoV-2 variants. Sequenced by immunoSEQ multiplex PCR; TCRdb stores in-frame clones only, minus some. This table holds 75,000 to 100,000 clones, 82% found once. There are 14 residues in the CDR3. With 10 bases clipped from V and 7 bases from J, the junction kept 11 bases outside the gene matches. The germline V gene encodes CDR1 MNHEY and CDR2 SVGAGI. The sequencing here drew on peripheral blood, taken after recovery from COVID-19. This TCR was recovered from a human donor who had recovered from COVID-19. The chain has TRBV6-5 and TRBJ2-2; 8 bases line up with TRBD1. The CDR3 sequence: CATFQDRVGGELFF. The CDR3 DNA is TGTGCCACCTTTCAGGACAGGGTTGGCGGGGAGCTGTTTTTT.